Listed below are T cell receptor beta chains from one sample, sequenced in a study of T cells in Graves' hyperthyroidism and ophthalmopathy. TCRdb reprocessed the multiplex PCR reads with MiXCR, giving one entry per CDR3 protein. Of about 380,000 distinct CDR3 sequences listed, roughly 13% are singletons. The material sequenced was blood. All receptors derive from a young man with Graves' hyperthyroidism that later progressed to Graves' ophthalmopathy. CDR3s include the opening cysteine and the closing phenylalanine or tryptophan. A D gene is named only where the DNA matches it firmly. A clone size is listed for some rows: how often the clone was seen (once, few, many), or a class if it is expanded.

clone size,V gene,D gene,J gene,CDR3 protein,CDR3 DNA
many,TRBV2,-,TRBJ2-5,CASSTSGLTGGETQYF,TGTGCCAGCAGTACTTCCGGACTAACCGGAGGAGAGACCCAGTACTTC
many,TRBV20-1,-,TRBJ2-7,CSAPPGRGAYEQYF,TGCAGTGCACCTCCGGGACGAGGGGCCTACGAGCAGTACTTC
few,TRBV6-2/TRBV6-3,TRBD2,TRBJ2-1,CASRTKRGRAYNEQFF,TGTGCCAGCAGAACCAAGCGGGGACGAGCCTACAATGAGCAGTTCTTC
many,TRBV12-3/TRBV12-4,TRBD2,TRBJ2-7,CASSKRGLAGTNSYEQYF,TGTGCCAGCAGTAAGAGGGGACTAGCGGGGACCAACTCCTACGAGCAGTACTTC
-,TRBV20-1,-,TRBJ1-5,CSAEARNNQPQHF,TGCAGTGCCGAGGCCAGAAACAATCAGCCCCAGCATTTT
many,TRBV2,-,TRBJ1-2,CASSEGGREFRGDTF,TGTGCCAGCAGTGAAGGAGGGCGGGAGTTTAGAGGAGACACCTTC
many,TRBV10-3,-,TRBJ2-7,CAISERTASSYEQYF,TGTGCCATCAGTGAAAGGACGGCGAGCTCCTACGAGCAGTACTTC
once,TRBV3-1,-,TRBJ2-7,CASSPAGDRSYEQYF,TGTGCCAGCAGCCCCGCCGGGGACCGCTCCTACGAGCAGTACTTC
many,TRBV7-2,-,TRBJ2-3,CASSLRVVRSDTQYF,TGTGCCAGCAGCTTAAGGGTTGTGAGGTCTGATACGCAGTATTTT
many,TRBV11-3,TRBD1,TRBJ2-7,CASSSGTATYEQYF,TGTGCCAGCAGCTCAGGGACAGCCACCTACGAGCAGTACTTC
-,TRBV2,-,TRBJ2-7,CASVGTRGGYEQCF,TGTGCCAGTGTTGGCACCCGGGGCGGCTACGAGCAGTGCTTC
many,TRBV7-9,TRBD1,TRBJ2-5,CASSFFRGQETQYF,TGTGCCAGCAGCTTCTTCAGGGGGCAAGAGACCCAGTACTTC
many,TRBV30,-,TRBJ2-7,CAWSVGPPYEQYF,TGTGCCTGGAGTGTAGGGCCGCCCTACGAGCAGTACTTC
many,TRBV10-3,-,TRBJ2-7,CATGLNYEQYF,TGTGCCACCGGACTCAACTACGAGCAGTACTTC
many,TRBV6-2/TRBV6-3,TRBD1,TRBJ2-1,CASSRDRILNEQFF,TGTGCCAGCAGCCGGGACAGGATTTTAAATGAGCAGTTCTTC
-,TRBV5-6,TRBD2,TRBJ2-7,CASSLASGGLSYEQYF,TGTGCCAGCAGCTTGGCTAGCGGGGGCCTCTCCTACGAGCAGTACTTC
few,TRBV6-1,-,TRBJ1-1,CASSKQPNTEAFF,TGTGCCAGCAGTAAACAGCCAAACACTGAAGCTTTCTTT
few,TRBV6-5,TRBD1,TRBJ2-3,CASSYRDRGPDTQYF,TGTGCCAGCAGTTACCGGGACAGGGGACCAGATACGCAGTATTTT
-,TRBV27,-,TRBJ2-7,CASSLSRAASRREQYF,TGTGCCAGCAGTTTATCACGGGCAGCCTCTCGTCGCGAGCAGTACTTC
-,TRBV20-1,-,TRBJ1-3,CSARDPGGADTIYF,TGCAGTGCTAGAGATCCCGGGGGCGCGGACACCATATATTTT
-,TRBV4-2,TRBD1,TRBJ1-2,CASSQDGTGGGYTF,TGTGCCAGCAGCCAAGACGGGACAGGCGGTGGCTACACCTTC
many,TRBV5-6,TRBD1,TRBJ2-5,CASSQDRGSFQETQYF,TGTGCCAGCAGCCAGGACAGGGGGAGTTTTCAAGAGACCCAGTACTTC
-,TRBV6-5,-,TRBJ1-1,CASSYLRDTEAFF,TGTGCCAGCAGTTATTTGCGGGACACTGAAGCTTTCTTT
few,TRBV15,TRBD1,TRBJ2-7,CATSREGRGSYEQYF,TGTGCCACCAGCAGAGAAGGCAGGGGGTCCTACGAGCAGTACTTC
-,TRBV18,TRBD1,TRBJ1-2,CASSPYPGTDWGYGYTF,TGTGCCAGCTCCCCGTACCCCGGGACAGATTGGGGCTATGGCTACACCTTC
few,TRBV3-1,TRBD2,TRBJ2-3,CASSPLTSSGGTQYF,TGTGCCAGCAGCCCTCTCACTAGCTCGGGAGGGACGCAGTATTTT
-,TRBV29-1,-,TRBJ2-5,CSVRQNQETQYF,TGCAGCGTTAGACAGAACCAAGAGACCCAGTACTTC
many,TRBV2,TRBD2,TRBJ2-5,CASSELGGLAQETQYF,TGTGCCAGCAGTGAACTGGGGGGACTAGCGCAAGAGACCCAGTACTTC
many,TRBV7-9,-,TRBJ2-3,CASSPRRSTDTQYF,TGTGCCAGCAGCCCCCGGAGAAGCACAGATACGCAGTATTTT
many,TRBV5-1,TRBD2,TRBJ2-3,CASSLLAGEADTQYF,TGCGCCAGCAGCTTACTAGCGGGGGAGGCAGATACGCAGTATTTT
few,TRBV19,TRBD1,TRBJ1-2,CASNDDRDNGYGYTF,TGTGCCAGTAATGACGACAGGGATAACGGGTATGGCTACACCTTC
few,TRBV6-1,TRBD2,TRBJ2-1,CASVGRGGLNEQFF,TGTGCCAGCGTGGGGCGGGGGGGCCTTAATGAGCAGTTCTTC
few,TRBV12-3/TRBV12-4,-,TRBJ2-1,CASSNAVLQFF,TGTGCCAGCAGTAACGCGGTCCTCCAGTTCTTC
-,TRBV9,TRBD1,TRBJ1-2,CASSGTGSNYGYTF,TGTGCCAGCAGCGGGACAGGGAGTAACTATGGCTACACCTTC
-,TRBV5-6,-,TRBJ1-6,CASSRNHRQSPLHF,TGTGCCAGCAGCCGAAACCACAGGCAGTCACCCCTCCACTTT
many,TRBV10-3,-,TRBJ1-1,CAISESQGNTEAFF,TGTGCCATCAGTGAGTCCCAGGGGAACACTGAAGCTTTCTTT
few,TRBV4-1,TRBD1,TRBJ1-2,CASSQDGTGLNYGYTF,TGCGCCAGCAGCCAAGACGGGACAGGATTAAACTATGGCTACACCTTC
-,TRBV5-1,-,TRBJ2-5,CASSSGLSEETQYF,TGCGCCAGCAGCTCGGGACTTAGTGAAGAGACCCAGTACTTC
-,TRBV18,TRBD1,TRBJ1-5,CASSITPGQGYQPQHF,TGTGCCAGCAGTATAACCCCGGGACAGGGGTATCAGCCCCAGCATTTT
few,TRBV7-2,TRBD1,TRBJ2-3,CASSWDRGRSQYF,TGTGCCAGCAGCTGGGACAGGGGGAGGTCGCAGTATTTT
many,TRBV10-1,-,TRBJ2-7,CASSESVADVYEQYF,TGCGCCAGCAGTGAGTCAGTAGCGGACGTCTACGAGCAGTACTTC